The clone carrying this T cell receptor beta chain was found many times. Arm-PCR of CDR3 regions with iRepertoire HTBI primers generated TCR beta libraries. TCRdb analysed the multiplex PCR reads with MiXCR anew, one entry per CDR3 protein. Of 450,000 to 500,000 distinct CDR3 sequences in the sample, around 15% are singletons; the top ten hold more than 10%. These data originate in a study of regulatory T cells in long-lasting Graves disease. This CDR3 has 14 amino acids. Trimming took 0 bases from V and 7 from J, leaving 12 bases between them. Germline V gene sequence: CDR1 KGHSH, CDR2 LQKENI. Time point denoted: newly diagnosed GD, antithyroid drugs for less than 3 months. Construction of the TCR library relied on RNA isolated from PBMCs. The same specimen was also included in a second study, on T cells in Graves' hyperthyroidism and ophthalmopathy.

This material consisted of peripheral blood mononuclear cells (PBMCs), taken at new diagnosis, from a patient treated with antithyroid drugs. The TCR originated in a man in his forties or fifties with Graves disease. J is TRBJ2-5 and V is TRBV18; D tentatively fits TRBD1 or TRBD2 (5 bases each). The CDR3 bases are TGTGCCAGCTCACCACCGTTGGGGACGGGGACCCAGTACTTC. This sequence encodes CASSPPLGTGTQYF. The full variable domain, with the rest looked up from reference TRBV18 and TRBJ2-5, is NAGVMQNPRHLVRRRGQEARLRCSPMKGHSHVYWYRQLPEEGLKFMVYLQKENIIDESGMPKERFSAEFPKEGPSILRIQQVVRGDSAAYFCASSPPLGTGTQYFGPGTRLLVL.